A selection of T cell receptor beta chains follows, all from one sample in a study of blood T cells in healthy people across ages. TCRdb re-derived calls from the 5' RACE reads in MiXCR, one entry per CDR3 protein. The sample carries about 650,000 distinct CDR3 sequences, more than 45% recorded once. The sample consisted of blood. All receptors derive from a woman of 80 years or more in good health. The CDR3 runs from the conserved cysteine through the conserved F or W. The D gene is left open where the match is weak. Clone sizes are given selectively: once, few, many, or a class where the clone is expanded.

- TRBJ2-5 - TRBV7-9 TGTGCCGGCAGCATCCAGGGGTTCCAAGAGACCCAGTACTTC CAGSIQGFQETQYF
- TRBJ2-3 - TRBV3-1 TGTGCCAGCAGCCTCTATGGGGGCCTCTCTGGAGATACGCAGTATTTT CASSLYGGLSGDTQYF
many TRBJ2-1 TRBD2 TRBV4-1 TGCGCCAGCAGCCAAGATTGGGTTAGCGGGAGGTACAATGAGCAGTTCTTC CASSQDWVSGRYNEQFF
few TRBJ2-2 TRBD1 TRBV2 TGTGCCAGCAGTTACAGGGGAGCCGGGGAGCTGTTTTTT CASSYRGAGELFF
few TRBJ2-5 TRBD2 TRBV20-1 TGCAGTGCTAGAGACCTGGGACTAGCGGGAGAGACCCAGTACTTC CSARDLGLAGETQYF
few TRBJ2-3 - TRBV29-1 TGCAGCGTTGGGACTAGCACAGATACGCAGTATTTT CSVGTSTDTQYF
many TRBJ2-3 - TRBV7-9 TGTGCCAGCAGCTTCCAGTATAGTGGGGATACGCAGTATTTT CASSFQYSGDTQYF
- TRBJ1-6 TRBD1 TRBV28 TGTGCCAGCAGTTTACGGGACAGGGGGCTAGGAACACCCCTCCACTTT CASSLRDRGLGTPLHF
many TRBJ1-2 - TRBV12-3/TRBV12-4 TGTGCCAGCAGTCTTGGACAGAACTATGGCTACACCTTC CASSLGQNYGYTF
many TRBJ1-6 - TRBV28 TGTGCCAGCAGTTTACAGGTGGCCTATAATTCACCCCTCCACTTT CASSLQVAYNSPLHF
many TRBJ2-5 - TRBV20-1 TGCAGTGCTGGAAGACAGGTCCAAGAGACCCAGTACTTC CSAGRQVQETQYF
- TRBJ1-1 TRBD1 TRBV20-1 TGCAGTGCGAGCGGGGACAGGGGTGACGCTTTCTTT CSASGDRGDAFF
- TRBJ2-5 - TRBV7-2 TGTGCCAGCAGCTTAGGAGGATCGCCGTACTTC CASSLGGSPYF
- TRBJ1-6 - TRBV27 TGTGCCAGCAGTGTACCGGGGAATCGTTCACCCCTCCACTTT CASSVPGNRSPLHF
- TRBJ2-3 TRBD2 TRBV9 TGTGCCAGCAGCGTAGGGACACCGGGACTAGCGGGAGGGCAAGATACGCAGTATTTT CASSVGTPGLAGGQDTQYF
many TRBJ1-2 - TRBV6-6 TGTGCCAGCAGTTACCAGAGCTTCAGTATAGATGGCTACACCTTC CASSYQSFSIDGYTF
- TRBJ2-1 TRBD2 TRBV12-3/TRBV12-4 TGTGCCAGCAGTATCCGGACTAGCGGACACAATGAGCAGTTCTTC CASSIRTSGHNEQFF
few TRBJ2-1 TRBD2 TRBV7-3 TGTGCCAGCAGCCCAAAGCGGGGGGGGAGCTCCTACAATGAGCAGTTCTTC CASSPKRGGSSYNEQFF
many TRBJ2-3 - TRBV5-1 TGCGCCAGCAGCTCCCGGGTGGCGGCGGATACGCAGTATTTT CASSSRVAADTQYF
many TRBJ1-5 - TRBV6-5 TGTGCCAGCAGTTACAATGGGAGGGGGTTGCCCCAGCATTTT CASSYNGRGLPQHF
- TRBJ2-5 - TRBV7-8 TGTGCCAGCACCCCTCGGGTTGGCCCCATAGGAGAGACCCAGTACTTC CASTPRVGPIGETQYF
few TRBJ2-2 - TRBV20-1 TGCAGTGCAAGGGGGTTGGAGAACACCGGGGAGCTGTTTTTT CSARGLENTGELFF
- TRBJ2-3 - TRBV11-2 TGTGCCAGCAGCTCATCCACTAGGAGCACAGATACGCAGTATTTT CASSSSTRSTDTQYF
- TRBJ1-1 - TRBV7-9 TGTGCCGCCGGGAGGGCGAACACTGAAGCTTTCTTT CAAGRANTEAFF
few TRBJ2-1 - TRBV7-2 TGTGCCAGCAGCCCTCAGAGGGGACGCTACAATGAGCAGTTCTTC CASSPQRGRYNEQFF
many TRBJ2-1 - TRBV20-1 TGCAGTGCCTGCAGGGGCGAGGCGTACAATGAGCAGTTCTTC CSACRGEAYNEQFF
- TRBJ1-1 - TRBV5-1 TGCGCCAGCAGCTTGGGTTATCAGGGAACCACTGAAGCTTTCTTT CASSLGYQGTTEAFF
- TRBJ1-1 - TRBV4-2 TGTGCCAGCAGCCAAGGATCGGCTGAAGCTTTCTTT CASSQGSAEAFF
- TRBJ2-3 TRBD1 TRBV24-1 TGTGCCACCAGTGAGACAGGGGGAGGAGCAGATACGCAGTATTTT CATSETGGGADTQYF